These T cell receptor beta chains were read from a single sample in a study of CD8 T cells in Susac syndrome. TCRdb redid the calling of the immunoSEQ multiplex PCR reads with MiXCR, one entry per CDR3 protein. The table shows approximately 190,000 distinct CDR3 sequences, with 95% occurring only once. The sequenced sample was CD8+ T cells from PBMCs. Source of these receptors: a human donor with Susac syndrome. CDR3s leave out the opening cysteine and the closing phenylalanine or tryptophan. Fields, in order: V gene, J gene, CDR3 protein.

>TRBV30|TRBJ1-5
AWSVSSNQPQH
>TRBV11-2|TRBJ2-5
ASSLGQGYLETQY
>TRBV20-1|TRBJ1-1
SAQSGEAF
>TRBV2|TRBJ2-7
ASSERGLSSYEQY
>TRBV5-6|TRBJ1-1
ASSLYSEAF
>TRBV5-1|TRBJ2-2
ASGQAGELF
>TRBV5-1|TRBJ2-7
ASSLDGTRPYEQY
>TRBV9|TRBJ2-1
ASSVNGLAHEQF
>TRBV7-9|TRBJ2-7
ASSEGAEEQY
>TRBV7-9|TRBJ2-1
ASSPVASFYNEQF
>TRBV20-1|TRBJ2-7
SVPQGANTWQY
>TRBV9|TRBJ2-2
ASSVDPPGELF
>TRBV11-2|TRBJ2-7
ASSSRGSVEQY
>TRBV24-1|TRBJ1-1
ATSDGRAGNTEAF
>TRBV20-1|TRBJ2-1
SVVVSLANNEQF
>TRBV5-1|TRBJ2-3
ASSRVTDTQY
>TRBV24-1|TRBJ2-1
ATSDAGQGAINEQF
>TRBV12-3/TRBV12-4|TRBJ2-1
ASSIGGAHNEQF
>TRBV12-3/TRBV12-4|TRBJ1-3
ASSPTASGNTIY
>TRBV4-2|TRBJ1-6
ASSQGHLNSPLH
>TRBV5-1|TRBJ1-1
ASSMDRNTEAF
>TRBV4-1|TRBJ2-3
ASSQRLAGFTDTQY
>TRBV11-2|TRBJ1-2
ASSLVHPDYGYT
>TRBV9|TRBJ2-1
ASSVGLAGTYNEQF
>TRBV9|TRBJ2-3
ASSPSPLAGEGTDTQY
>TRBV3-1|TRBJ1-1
ASSLLPGKKNTEAF
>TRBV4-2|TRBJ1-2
ASSLNGQEAGYGYT
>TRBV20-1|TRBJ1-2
SASPGTSYGYT
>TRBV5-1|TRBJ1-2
ASTGEYYGYT
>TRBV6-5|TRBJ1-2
ASSRWTGTTYGYT
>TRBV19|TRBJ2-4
ASSLRTSGAKNIQY